This T cell receptor (beta chain) was retrieved from a study of blood T cell repertoires in COVID-19. The wider study: Researchers got acute and convalescent COVID-19 samples from the United States, Italy and Spain. Nucleic acid was either cDNA or gDNA, and it came from T cells, B-cell-depleted T cells, or PBMCs.

Germline V CDR1 and CDR2: MNHEY, SVGAGI. The CDR3 has 14 amino acids. V shed 6 bases, J shed 3 bases, and the junction held 5 bases outside the gene matches. Study processing details: From reference gene primer amplification, estimates of nucleated cell counts were derived. The repertoire was sequenced with immunoSEQ multiplex PCR; TCRdb's copy has only in-frame clones and lacks some. D and trimming come from the DNA, and the V and J calls and clone size come from that table. The sample lists some 97,000 clones, 90% occurring once. V gene TRBV6-5 combines with J gene TRBJ1-2; TRBD1 aligns across 9 bases. The receptor's source is a man aged 45-65 years with acute or convalescent COVID-19. Sequencing input: peripheral blood. CDR3: CASSRDRAHYGYTF. DNA of the CDR3: TGTGCCAGCAGCCGGGACAGGGCCCACTATGGCTACACCTTC.